This T cell receptor (beta chain) was retrieved from a study of blood T cell repertoires in COVID-19. TCRdb's table, derived via immunoSEQ multiplex PCR, lists solely in-frame clones and lacks some. The sample has approximately 260,000 clones, 88% seen once. The CDR3 loop spans 17 amino acids. Germline values: CDR1 SGHRS, CDR2 YFSETQ. The junction had 16 bases not matched to a gene; V was cut back by 4 bases and J by 7 bases. Seattle-derived patients entered the study during active infection and were followed longitudinally. The specimen sequenced was peripheral blood. This chain links TRBV5-1 with TRBJ1-4; 7 bases are a match to TRBD1. The sequence derives from a woman in her 70s with COVID-19, enrolled during active disease. CDR3 protein: CASSPFRTGTVPEKLFF. CDR3 DNA sequence: TGCGCCAGCAGCCCATTCAGGACCGGGACAGTCCCTGAAAAACTGTTTTTT.